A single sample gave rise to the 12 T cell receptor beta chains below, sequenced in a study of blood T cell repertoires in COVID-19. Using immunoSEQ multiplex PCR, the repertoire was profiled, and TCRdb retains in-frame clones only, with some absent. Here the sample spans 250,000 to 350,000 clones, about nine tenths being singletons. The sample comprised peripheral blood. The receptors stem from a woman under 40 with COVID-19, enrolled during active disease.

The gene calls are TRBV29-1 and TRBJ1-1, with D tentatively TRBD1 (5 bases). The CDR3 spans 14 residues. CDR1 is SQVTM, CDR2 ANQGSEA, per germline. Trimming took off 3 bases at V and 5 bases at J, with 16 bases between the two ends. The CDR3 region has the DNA TGCAGCGTTGAGGTCGCAGGGATTAGAACTGAAGCTTTCTTT. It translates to CSVEVAGIRTEAFF.

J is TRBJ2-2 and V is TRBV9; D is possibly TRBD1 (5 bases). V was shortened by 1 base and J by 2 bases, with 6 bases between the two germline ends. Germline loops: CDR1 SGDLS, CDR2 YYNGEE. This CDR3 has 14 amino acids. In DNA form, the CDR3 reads TGTGCCAGCAGCGTAAGGGGAAACACCGGGGAGCTGTTTTTT. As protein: CASSVRGNTGELFF.

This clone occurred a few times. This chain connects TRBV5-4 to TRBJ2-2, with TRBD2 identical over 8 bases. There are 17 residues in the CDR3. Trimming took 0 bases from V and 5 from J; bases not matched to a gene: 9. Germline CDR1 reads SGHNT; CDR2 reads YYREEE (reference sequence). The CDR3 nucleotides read TGTGCCAGCAGCTTGGCGGGGCTAGCGGGTCGAACCGGGGAGCTGTTTTTT. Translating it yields CASSLAGLAGRTGELFF.

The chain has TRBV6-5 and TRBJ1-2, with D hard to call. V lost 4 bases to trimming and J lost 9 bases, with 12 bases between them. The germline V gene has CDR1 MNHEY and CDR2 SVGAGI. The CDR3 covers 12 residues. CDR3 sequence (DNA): TGTGCCAGCAGTTCCCGACGGGAAAGCTACACCTTC. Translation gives CASSSRRESYTF.

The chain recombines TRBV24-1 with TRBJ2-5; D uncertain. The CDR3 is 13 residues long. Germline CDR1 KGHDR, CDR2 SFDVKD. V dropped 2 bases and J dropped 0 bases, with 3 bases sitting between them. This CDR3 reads CATSDSYQETQYF. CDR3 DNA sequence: TGTGCCACCAGTGATTCATACCAAGAGACCCAGTACTTC.

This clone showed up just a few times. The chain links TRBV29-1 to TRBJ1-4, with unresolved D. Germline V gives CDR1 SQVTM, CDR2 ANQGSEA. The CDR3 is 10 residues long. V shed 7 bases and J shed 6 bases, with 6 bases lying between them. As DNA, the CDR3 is TGCAGCGGGCTCTATGAAAAACTGTTTTTT. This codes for CSGLYEKLFF.

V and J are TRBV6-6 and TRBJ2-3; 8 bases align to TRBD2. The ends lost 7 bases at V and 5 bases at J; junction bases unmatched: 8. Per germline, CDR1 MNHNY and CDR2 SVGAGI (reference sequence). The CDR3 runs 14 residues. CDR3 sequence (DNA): TGTGCCAGCACGGGAGGGCCAATCGGAGATACGCAGTATTTT. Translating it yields CASTGGPIGDTQYF.

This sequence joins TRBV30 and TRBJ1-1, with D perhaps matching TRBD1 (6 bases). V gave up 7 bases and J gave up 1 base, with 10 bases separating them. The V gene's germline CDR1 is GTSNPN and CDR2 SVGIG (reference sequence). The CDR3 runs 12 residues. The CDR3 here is CALNRENTEAFF. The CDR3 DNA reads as TGTGCCTTGAACAGGGAGAACACTGAAGCTTTCTTT.

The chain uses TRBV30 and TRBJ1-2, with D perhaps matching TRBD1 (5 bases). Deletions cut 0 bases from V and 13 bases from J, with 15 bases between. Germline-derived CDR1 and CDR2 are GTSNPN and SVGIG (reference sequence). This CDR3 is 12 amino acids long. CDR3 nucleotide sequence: TGTGCCTGGAGTGTACGATCAGGGCCCTCCACCTTC. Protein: CAWSVRSGPSTF.

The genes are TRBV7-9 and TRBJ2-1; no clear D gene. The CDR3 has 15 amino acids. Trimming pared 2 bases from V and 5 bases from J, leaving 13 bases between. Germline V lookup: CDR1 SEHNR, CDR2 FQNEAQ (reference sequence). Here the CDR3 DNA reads TGTGCCAGCAGCTTATGGGCAGTACTCGACAATGAGCAGTTCTTC. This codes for CASSLWAVLDNEQFF.

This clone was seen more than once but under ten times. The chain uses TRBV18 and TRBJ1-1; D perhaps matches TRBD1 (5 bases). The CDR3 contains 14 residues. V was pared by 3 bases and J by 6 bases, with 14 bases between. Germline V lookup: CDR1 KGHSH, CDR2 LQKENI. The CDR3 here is CASSPTFGGAEAFF. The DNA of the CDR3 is TGTGCCAGCTCACCGACATTTGGGGGGGCTGAAGCTTTCTTT.

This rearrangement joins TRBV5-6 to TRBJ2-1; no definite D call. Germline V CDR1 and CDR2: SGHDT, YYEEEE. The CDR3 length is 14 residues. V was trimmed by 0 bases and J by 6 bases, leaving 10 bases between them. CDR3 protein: CASSLERLSNEQFF. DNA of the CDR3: TGTGCCAGCAGCTTGGAGAGACTCTCCAATGAGCAGTTCTTC.